This TCR beta chain came from a study of blood T cell repertoires in COVID-19. The overall study: Spain, Italy and the United States supplied samples that represented acute and convalescent COVID-19. T cells, B-cell-depleted T cells, or PBMCs provided the cDNA or gDNA that served as material.

This clone is a singleton in its sample. Original data processing: The assay estimated nucleated cells by amplifying reference gene primers. Clones were read by immunoSEQ multiplex PCR, and TCRdb kept only the in-frame ones, dropping some. The V and J calls and clone size are taken from that table; D and trimming were inferred from the DNA. The sample has 80,000 to 95,000 clones, over 75% seen once. Germline lookup yields CDR1 SGHRS and CDR2 YFSETQ. The V gene lost 7 bases and the J gene lost 1 base, with 11 bases spanning the gap. This CDR3 has 13 amino acids. V is TRBV5-1 and J is TRBJ1-1, with unresolved D. Sequencing input: peripheral blood. The source of this sequence is a man aged 65-85 years with acute or convalescent COVID-19. The CDR3 coding sequence is TGCGCCAGCGTGAGACAAGAGAACACTGAAGCTTTCTTT. Its protein product is CASVRQENTEAFF.